This paragraph reports one T cell receptor beta chain. The data were taken from a study of blood T cell repertoires in COVID-19. Overall study: The origin of the acute and convalescent COVID-19 samples was the United States, Italy and Spain. The analysed material was cDNA or gDNA that came from T cells, B-cell-depleted T cells, or PBMCs.

Original processing methods: Reference gene primers were amplified, and this amplification served to estimate nucleated cell counts. TCRdb keeps only in-frame clones here, not all; method: immunoSEQ multiplex PCR. For V, J and clone size, that table is used; D and trimming come from the DNA. The data contain more than 50,000 clones, approximately 91% of them singletons. Trimming removed 3 bases from V and 2 bases from J, with 31 bases in between. Per the germline V gene, CDR1 is LGHNA and CDR2 is YSLEER. The CDR3 spans 21 residues. Sequencing was done on a sample of peripheral blood. The V call is TRBV4-3, the J call TRBJ1-2; the D gene is possibly TRBD1 (5 bases). The TCR sequence derives from a human donor in a cohort sampled during active COVID-19. The CDR3 bases are TGCGCCAGCAGCCATCTCTCTAGGGGTCCGAGCGGGGTGGGGCAAAACTATGGCTACACCTTC. It yields the protein CASSHLSRGPSGVGQNYGYTF.